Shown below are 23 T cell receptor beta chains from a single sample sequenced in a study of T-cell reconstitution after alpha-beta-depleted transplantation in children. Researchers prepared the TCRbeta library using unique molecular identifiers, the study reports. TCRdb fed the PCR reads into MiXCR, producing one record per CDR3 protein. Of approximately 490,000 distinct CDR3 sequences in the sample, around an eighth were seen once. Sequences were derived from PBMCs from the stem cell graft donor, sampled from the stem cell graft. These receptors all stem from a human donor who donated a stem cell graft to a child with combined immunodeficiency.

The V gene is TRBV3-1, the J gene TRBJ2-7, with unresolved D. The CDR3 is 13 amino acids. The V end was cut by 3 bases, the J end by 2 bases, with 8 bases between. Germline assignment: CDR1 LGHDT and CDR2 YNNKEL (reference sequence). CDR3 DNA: TGTGCCAGCAGCCACCTCGGAACCTACGAGCAGTACTTC. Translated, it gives CASSHLGTYEQYF.

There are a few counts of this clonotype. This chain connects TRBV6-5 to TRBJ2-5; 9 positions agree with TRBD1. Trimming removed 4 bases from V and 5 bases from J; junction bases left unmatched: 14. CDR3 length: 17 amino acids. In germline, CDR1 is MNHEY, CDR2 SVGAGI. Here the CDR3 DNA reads TGTGCCAGCAGTTCCTTGAACCCTGGGACAGGGCGGGAGACCCAGTACTTC. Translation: CASSSLNPGTGRETQYF.

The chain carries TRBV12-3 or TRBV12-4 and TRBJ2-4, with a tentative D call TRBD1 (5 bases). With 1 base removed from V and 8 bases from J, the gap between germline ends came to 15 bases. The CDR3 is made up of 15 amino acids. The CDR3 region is CASSLEGTLGDIQYF. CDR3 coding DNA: TGTGCCAGCAGTTTAGAAGGTACCCTAGGGGACATTCAGTACTTC.

The CDR3, as DNA: TGTGCCAGCAGCACGGGACAGGGCTACTACGAGCAGTACTTC. Translating gives CASSTGQGYYEQYF. This rearrangement joins TRBV5-5 to TRBJ2-7; 9 bases fit TRBD1. The length of the CDR3 is 14 residues. V lost 4 bases and J lost 3; bases outside the gene matches: 5. Per germline, CDR1 SGHKS and CDR2 YYEKEE (reference sequence). Full variable domain (missing parts from reference TRBV5-5 and TRBJ2-7): DAGVTQSPTHLIKTRGQQVTLRCSPISGHKSVSWYQQVLGQGPQFIFQYYEKEERGRGNFPDRFSARQFPNYSSELNVNALLLGDSALYLCASSTGQGYYEQYFGPGTRLTVT.

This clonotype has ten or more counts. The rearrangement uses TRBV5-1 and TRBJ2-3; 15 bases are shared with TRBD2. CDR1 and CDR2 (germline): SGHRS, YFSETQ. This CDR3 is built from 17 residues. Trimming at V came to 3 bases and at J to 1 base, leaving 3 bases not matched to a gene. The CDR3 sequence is CASSSGLAGGGTDTQYF. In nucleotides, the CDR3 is TGCGCCAGCAGCTCCGGACTAGCGGGAGGGGGCACAGATACGCAGTATTTT.

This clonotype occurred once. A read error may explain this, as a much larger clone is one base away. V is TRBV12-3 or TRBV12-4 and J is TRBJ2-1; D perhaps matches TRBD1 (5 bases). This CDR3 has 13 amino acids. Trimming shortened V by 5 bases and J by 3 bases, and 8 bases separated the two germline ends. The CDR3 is CASSRQNYNEQFF. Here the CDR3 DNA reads TGTGCCAGCAGTCGACAGAACTACAATGAGCAGTTCTTC.

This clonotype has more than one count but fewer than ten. The CDR3 here is CSVVKRDGGYEQYF. In DNA form, the CDR3 reads TGCAGCGTTGTAAAAAGGGACGGTGGCTACGAGCAGTACTTC. V is TRBV29-1 and J is TRBJ2-7; D may match TRBD1 or TRBD2 (5 bases each). Trimming stripped 4 bases from V and 3 bases from J, with 16 bases between. The CDR3 covers 14 residues. Germline CDR1 and CDR2: SQVTM and ANQGSEA.

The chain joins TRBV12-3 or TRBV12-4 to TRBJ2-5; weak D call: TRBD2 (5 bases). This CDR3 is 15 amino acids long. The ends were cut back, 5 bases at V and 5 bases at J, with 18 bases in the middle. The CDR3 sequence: CASSMDSRVGETQYF. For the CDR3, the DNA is TGTGCCAGCAGTATGGACTCACGGGTCGGGGAGACCCAGTACTTC.

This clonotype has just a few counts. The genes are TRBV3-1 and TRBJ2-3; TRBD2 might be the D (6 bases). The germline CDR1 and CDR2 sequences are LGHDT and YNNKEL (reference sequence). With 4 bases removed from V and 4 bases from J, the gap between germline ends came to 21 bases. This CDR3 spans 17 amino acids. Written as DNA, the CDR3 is TGTGCCAGCAGCCCACCCGATAGACTAGGATCGCCAGATACGCAGTATTTT. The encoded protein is CASSPPDRLGSPDTQYF.

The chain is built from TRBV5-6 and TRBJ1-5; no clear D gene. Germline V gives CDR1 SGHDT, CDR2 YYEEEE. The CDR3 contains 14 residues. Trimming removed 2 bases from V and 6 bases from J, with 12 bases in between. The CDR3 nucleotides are TGTGCCAGCAGCTTTCGGTCGGCAGGTCAGCCCCAGCATTTT. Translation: CASSFRSAGQPQHF.

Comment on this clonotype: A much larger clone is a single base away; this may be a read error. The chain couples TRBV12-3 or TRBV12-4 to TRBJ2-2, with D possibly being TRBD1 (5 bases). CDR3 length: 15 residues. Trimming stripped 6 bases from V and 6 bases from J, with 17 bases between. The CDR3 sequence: CASRDADSNAGELFF. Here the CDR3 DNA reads TGTGCCAGCAGAGACGCCGACAGCAACGCCGGGGAGCTGTTTTTT.

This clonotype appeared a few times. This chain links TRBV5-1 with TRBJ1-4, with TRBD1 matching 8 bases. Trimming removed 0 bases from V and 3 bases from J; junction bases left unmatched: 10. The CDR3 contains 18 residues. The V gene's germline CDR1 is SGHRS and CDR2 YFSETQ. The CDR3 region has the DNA TGCGCCAGCAGCTTGGACCCATCGGACAGGGTTGCTAATGAAAAACTGTTTTTT. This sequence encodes CASSLDPSDRVANEKLFF. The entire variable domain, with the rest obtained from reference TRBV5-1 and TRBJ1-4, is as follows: KAGVTQTPRYLIKTRGQQVTLSCSPISGHRSVSWYQQTPGQGLQFLFEYFSETQRNKGNFPGRFSGRQFSNSRSEMNVSTLELGDSALYLCASSLDPSDRVANEKLFFGSGTQLSVL.

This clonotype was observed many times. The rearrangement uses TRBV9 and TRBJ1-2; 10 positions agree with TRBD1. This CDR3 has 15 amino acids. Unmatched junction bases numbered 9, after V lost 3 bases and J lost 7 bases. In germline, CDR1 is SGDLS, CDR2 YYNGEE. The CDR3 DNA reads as TGTGCCAGCAGCGACCGGGACAGGGGAATTCGTGGCTACACCTTC. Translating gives CASSDRDRGIRGYTF.

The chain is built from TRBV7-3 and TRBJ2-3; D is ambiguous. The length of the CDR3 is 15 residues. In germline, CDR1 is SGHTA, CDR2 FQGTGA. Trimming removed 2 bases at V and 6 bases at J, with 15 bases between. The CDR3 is CASSLVAARRDTQYF. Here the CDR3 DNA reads TGTGCCAGCAGCTTAGTCGCCGCTAGGCGGGATACGCAGTATTTT.

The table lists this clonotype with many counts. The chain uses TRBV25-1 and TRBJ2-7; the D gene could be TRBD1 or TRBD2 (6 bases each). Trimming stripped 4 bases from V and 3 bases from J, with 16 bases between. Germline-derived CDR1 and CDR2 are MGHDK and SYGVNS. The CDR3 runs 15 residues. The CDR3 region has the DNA TGTGCCAGCAGTGGATCCCAGGGGACTTACTACGAGCAGTACTTC. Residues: CASSGSQGTYYEQYF.

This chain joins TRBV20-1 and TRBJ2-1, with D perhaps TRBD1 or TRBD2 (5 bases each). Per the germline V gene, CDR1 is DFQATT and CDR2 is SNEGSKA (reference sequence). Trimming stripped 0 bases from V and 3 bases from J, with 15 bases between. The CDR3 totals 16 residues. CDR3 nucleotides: TGCAGTGCTAGAGATCAGTGGGACGGCTACTACAATGAGCAGTTCTTC. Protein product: CSARDQWDGYYNEQFF.

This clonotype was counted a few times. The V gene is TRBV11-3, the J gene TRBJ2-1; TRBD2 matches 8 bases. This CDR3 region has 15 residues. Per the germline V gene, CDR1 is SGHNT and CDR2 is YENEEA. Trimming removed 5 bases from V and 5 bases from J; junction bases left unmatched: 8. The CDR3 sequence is CASSLQSTSDNEQFF. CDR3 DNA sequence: TGTGCCAGCAGCCTACAATCGACTAGCGACAATGAGCAGTTCTTC.

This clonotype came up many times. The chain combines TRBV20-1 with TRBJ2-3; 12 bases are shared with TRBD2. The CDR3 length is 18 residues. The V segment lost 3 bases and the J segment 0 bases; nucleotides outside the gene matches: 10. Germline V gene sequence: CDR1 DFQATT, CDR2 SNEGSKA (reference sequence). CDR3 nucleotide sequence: TGCAGTGCTAGTCCATTTCTAGCGGGGGGGATTAGCACAGATACGCAGTATTTT. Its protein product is CSASPFLAGGISTDTQYF.

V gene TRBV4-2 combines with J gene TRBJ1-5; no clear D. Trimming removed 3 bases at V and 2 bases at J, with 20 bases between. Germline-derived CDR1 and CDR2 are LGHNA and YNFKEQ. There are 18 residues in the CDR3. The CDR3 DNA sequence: TGTGCCAGCAGCCATTCGACGGGCCCAGCCGACTGCAATCAGCCCCAGCATTTT. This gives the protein CASSHSTGPADCNQPQHF.

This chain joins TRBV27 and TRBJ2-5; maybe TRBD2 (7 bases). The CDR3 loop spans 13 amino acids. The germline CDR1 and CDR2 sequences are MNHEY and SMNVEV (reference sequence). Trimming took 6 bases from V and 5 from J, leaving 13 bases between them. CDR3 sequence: CASRPGGGETQYF. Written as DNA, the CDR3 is TGTGCCAGCAGGCCGGGGGGCGGTGAGACCCAGTACTTC.

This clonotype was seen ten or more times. The CDR3 DNA reads as TGCAGCGTCGGGACAGGGTTACCAGCCGAGCAGTACTTC. It is translated as CSVGTGLPAEQYF. V gene TRBV29-1 combines with J gene TRBJ2-7, with 9 bases fitting TRBD1. CDR1 SQVTM and CDR2 ANQGSEA come from the germline V gene. The CDR3 has 13 amino acids. The ends lost 6 bases at V and 6 bases at J; junction bases unmatched: 9.

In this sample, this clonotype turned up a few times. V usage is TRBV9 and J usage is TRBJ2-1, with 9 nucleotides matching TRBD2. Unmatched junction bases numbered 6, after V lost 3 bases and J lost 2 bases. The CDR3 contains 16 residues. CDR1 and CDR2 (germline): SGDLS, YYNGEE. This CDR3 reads CASSAIAGETYNEQFF. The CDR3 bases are TGTGCCAGCAGCGCAATAGCGGGGGAAACCTACAATGAGCAGTTCTTC.

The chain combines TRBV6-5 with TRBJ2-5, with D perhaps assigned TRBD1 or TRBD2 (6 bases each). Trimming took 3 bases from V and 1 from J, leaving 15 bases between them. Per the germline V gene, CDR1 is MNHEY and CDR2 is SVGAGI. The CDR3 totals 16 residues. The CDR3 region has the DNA TGTGCCAGCAGTTATTCAAGGGGGGTGGGCCAAGAGACCCAGTACTTC. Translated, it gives CASSYSRGVGQETQYF.